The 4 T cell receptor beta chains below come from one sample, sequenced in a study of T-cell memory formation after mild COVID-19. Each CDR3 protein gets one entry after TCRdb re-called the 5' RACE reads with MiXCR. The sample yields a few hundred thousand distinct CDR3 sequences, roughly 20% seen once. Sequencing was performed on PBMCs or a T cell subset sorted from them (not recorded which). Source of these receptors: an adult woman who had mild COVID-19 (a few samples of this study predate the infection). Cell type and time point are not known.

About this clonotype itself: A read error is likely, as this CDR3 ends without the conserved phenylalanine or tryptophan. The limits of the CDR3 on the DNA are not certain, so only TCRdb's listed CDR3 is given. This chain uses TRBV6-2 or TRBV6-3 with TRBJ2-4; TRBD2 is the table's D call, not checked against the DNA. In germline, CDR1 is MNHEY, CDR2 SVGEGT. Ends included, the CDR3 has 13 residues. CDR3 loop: CASRTLAGGPLGV.

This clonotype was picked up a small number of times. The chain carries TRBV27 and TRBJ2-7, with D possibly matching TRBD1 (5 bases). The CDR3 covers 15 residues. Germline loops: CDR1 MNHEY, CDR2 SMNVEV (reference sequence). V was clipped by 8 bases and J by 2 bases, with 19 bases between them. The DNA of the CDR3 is TGTGCCAGCGCCTGGGGCCAGGGTGCCCCCTACGAGCAGTACTTC. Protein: CASAWGQGAPYEQYF.

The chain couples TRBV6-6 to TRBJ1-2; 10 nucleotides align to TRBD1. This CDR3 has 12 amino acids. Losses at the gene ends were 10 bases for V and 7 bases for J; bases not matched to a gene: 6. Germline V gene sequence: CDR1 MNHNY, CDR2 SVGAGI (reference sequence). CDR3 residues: CAIRQGAFGYTF. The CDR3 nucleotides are TGTGCCATCCGACAGGGGGCATTTGGCTACACCTTC.

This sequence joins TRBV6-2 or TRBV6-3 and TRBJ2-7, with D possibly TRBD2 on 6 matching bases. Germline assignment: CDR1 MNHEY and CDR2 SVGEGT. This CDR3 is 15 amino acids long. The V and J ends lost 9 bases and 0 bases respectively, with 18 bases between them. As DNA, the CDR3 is TGTGCCAGTTTGGACCTTCGGGACTTCTCCTACGAGCAGTACTTC. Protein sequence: CASLDLRDFSYEQYF.